The rows below give T cell receptor beta chains drawn from one sample of a study of Ad26.COV2.S vaccination and SARS-CoV-2 variants. The protocol was immunoSEQ multiplex PCR, while the TCRdb copy is restricted to in-frame clones and leaves out a portion. The sample lists about 240,000 clones, roughly 88% occurring once. The sequences come from peripheral blood, collected in a trial of Ad26.COV2.S vaccine versus placebo. Every receptor here comes from a person between 18 and 65 years old who received the Ad26.COV2.S COVID-19 vaccine or a placebo. CDR3s leave out the opening cysteine and the closing phenylalanine or tryptophan. D genes are given only for firm matches.

D gene: .; J gene: TRBJ1-4; V gene: TRBV27; CDR3 protein: ASSLSGRYTNEKLF
D gene: .; J gene: TRBJ2-7; V gene: TRBV6-6; CDR3 protein: ASSSGSQGIEQY
D gene: .; J gene: TRBJ1-1; V gene: TRBV2; CDR3 protein: ASSGGGNTEAF
D gene: .; J gene: TRBJ2-2; V gene: TRBV10-1; CDR3 protein: ASSARRTATGELF
D gene: TRBD1; J gene: TRBJ1-1; V gene: TRBV5-4; CDR3 protein: ASSLQGVEAEAF
D gene: TRBD1; J gene: TRBJ1-5; V gene: TRBV6-5; CDR3 protein: ASRGQGSNQPQH
D gene: .; J gene: TRBJ1-6; V gene: TRBV28; CDR3 protein: ASSLGRRQNNSPLH
D gene: .; J gene: TRBJ1-4; V gene: TRBV3-1/TRBV3-2; CDR3 protein: ASSQDGGSNEKLF
D gene: TRBD2; J gene: TRBJ2-5; V gene: TRBV28; CDR3 protein: ASSLRTSGGVRETQY
D gene: .; J gene: TRBJ2-3; V gene: TRBV5-6; CDR3 protein: ASSLGWGRGTDTQY
D gene: .; J gene: TRBJ1-2; V gene: TRBV7-8; CDR3 protein: ASSLVAGNYGYT
D gene: .; J gene: TRBJ1-5; V gene: TRBV7-9; CDR3 protein: ASSFGTGVSLNQPQH
D gene: .; J gene: TRBJ2-2; V gene: TRBV27; CDR3 protein: ASSLDRNTGELF
D gene: .; J gene: TRBJ1-1; V gene: TRBV4-1; CDR3 protein: ASSPTRVSHTEAF
D gene: .; J gene: TRBJ2-1; V gene: TRBV10-1; CDR3 protein: ASSERRGRYNEQF
D gene: .; J gene: TRBJ2-1; V gene: TRBV19; CDR3 protein: ASRKEKGYNEQF
D gene: .; J gene: TRBJ2-1; V gene: TRBV9; CDR3 protein: ASLLRGDEQF
D gene: .; J gene: TRBJ2-1; V gene: TRBV12-3/TRBV12-4; CDR3 protein: ASRRADNEQF
D gene: TRBD2; J gene: TRBJ2-7; V gene: TRBV28; CDR3 protein: ASRSGSREQY
D gene: .; J gene: TRBJ1-1; V gene: TRBV10-3; CDR3 protein: AISPKGTGNTEAF
D gene: TRBD2; J gene: TRBJ2-1; V gene: TRBV13; CDR3 protein: ASSLGLAGEDEQF
D gene: TRBD1; J gene: TRBJ2-7; V gene: TRBV6-2/TRBV6-3; CDR3 protein: ASNPPETGSYEQY